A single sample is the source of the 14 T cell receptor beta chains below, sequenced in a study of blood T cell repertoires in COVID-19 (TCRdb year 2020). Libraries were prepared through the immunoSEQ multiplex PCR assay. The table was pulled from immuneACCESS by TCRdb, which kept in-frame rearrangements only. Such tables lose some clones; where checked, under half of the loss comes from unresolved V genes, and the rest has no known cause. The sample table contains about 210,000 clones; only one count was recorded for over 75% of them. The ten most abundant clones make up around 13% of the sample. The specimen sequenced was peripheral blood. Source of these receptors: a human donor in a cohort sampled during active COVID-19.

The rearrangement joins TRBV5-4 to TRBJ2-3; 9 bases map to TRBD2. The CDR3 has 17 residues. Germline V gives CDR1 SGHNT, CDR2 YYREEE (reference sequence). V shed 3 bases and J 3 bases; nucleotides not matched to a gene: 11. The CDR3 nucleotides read TGTGCCAGCAGCTCGCCGGGCGCTAGCGGGGATACAGATACGCAGTATTTT. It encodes CASSSPGASGDTDTQYF. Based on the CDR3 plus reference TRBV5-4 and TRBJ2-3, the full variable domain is ETGVTQSPTHLIKTRGQQVTLRCSSQSGHNTVSWYQQALGQGPQFIFQYYREEENGRGNFPPRFSGLQFPNYSSELNVNALELDDSALYLCASSSPGASGDTDTQYFGPGTRLTVL.

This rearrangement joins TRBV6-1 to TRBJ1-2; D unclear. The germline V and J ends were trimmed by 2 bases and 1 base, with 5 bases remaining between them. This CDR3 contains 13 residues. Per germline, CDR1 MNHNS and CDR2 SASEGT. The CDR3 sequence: CASSEQDNYGYTF. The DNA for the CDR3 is TGTGCCAGCAGTGAACAGGATAACTATGGCTACACCTTC.

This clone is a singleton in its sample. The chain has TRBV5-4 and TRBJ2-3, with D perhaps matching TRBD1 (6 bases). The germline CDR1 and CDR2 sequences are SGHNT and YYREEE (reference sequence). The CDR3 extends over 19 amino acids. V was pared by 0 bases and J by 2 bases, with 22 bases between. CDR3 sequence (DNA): TGTGCCAGCAGCTTGGCCAGGGGAAAGCCTTGGGGGATCACAGATACGCAGTATTTT. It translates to CASSLARGKPWGITDTQYF.

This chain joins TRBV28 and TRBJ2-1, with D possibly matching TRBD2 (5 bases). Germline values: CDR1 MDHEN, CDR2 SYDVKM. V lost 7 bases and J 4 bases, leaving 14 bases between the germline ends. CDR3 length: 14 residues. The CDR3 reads CASKPSGGYNEQFF. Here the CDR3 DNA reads TGTGCCAGCAAGCCCTCGGGCGGGTACAATGAGCAGTTCTTC.

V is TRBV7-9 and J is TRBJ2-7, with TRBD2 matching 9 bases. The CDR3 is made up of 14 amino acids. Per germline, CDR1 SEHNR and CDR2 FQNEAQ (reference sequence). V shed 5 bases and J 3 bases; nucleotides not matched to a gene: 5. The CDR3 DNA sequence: TGTGCCAGCAGCCCCGGGACTAGCCACTACGAGCAGTACTTC. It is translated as CASSPGTSHYEQYF. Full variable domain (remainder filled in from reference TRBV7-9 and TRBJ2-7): DTGVSQNPRHKITKRGQNVTFRCDPISEHNRLYWYRQTLGQGPEFLTYFQNEAQLEKSRLLSDRFSAERPKGSFSTLEIQRTEQGDSAMYLCASSPGTSHYEQYFGPGTRLTVT.

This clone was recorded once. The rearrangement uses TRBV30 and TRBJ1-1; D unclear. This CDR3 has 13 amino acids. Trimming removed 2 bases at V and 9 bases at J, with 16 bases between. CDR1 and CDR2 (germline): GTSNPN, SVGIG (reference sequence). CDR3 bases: TGTGCCTGGAGTATCCTTCACCGGGATCAAGCTTTCTTT. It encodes CAWSILHRDQAFF.

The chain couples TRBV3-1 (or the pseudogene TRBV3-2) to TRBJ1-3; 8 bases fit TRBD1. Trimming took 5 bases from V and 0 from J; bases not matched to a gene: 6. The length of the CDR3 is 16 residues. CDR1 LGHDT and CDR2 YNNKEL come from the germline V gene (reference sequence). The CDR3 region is CASSDPGTGSGNTIYF. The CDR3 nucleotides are TGTGCCAGCAGCGACCCCGGGACAGGCTCTGGAAACACCATATATTTT.

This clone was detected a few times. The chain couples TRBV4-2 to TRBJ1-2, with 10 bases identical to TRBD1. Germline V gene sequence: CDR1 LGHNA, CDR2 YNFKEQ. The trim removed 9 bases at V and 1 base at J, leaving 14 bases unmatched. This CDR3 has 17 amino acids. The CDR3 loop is CASWGVDRGPVNYGYTF. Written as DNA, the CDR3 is TGTGCCAGTTGGGGGGTCGACAGGGGGCCAGTTAACTATGGCTACACCTTC.

This CDR3 is CASSPDGGNSPLHF. The CDR3 nucleotides are TGTGCCAGCAGTCCCGACGGAGGGAATTCACCCCTCCACTTT. The rearrangement links TRBV6-5 to TRBJ1-6; D is unclear. The CDR3 consists of 14 residues. The germline gives CDR1 MNHEY, CDR2 SVGAGI. V dropped 5 bases and J dropped 7 bases, with 12 bases sitting between them.

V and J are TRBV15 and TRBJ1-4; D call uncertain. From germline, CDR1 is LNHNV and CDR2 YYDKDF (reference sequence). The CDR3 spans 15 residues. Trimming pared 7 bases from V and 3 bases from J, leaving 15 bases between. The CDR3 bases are TGTGCCACCAAGGACTGGAGAGGATCTAATGAAAAACTGTTTTTT. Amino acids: CATKDWRGSNEKLFF.

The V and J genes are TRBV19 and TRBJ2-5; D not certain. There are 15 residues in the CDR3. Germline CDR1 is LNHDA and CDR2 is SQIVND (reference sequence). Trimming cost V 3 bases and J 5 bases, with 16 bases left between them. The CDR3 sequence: CASSMETVGWETQYF. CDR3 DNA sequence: TGTGCCAGTAGTATGGAAACAGTGGGCTGGGAGACCCAGTACTTC. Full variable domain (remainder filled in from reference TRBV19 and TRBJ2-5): DGGITQSPKYLFRKEGQNVTLSCEQNLNHDAMYWYRQDPGQGLRLIYYSQIVNDFQKGDIAEGYSVSREKKESFPLTVTSAQKNPTAFYLCASSMETVGWETQYFGPGTRLLVL.

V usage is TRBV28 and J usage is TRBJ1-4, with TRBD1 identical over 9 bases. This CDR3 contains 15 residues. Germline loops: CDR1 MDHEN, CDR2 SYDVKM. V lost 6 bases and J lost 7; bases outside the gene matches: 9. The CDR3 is CASSPPTGGVEKLFF. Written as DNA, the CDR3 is TGTGCCAGCAGCCCCCCGACAGGGGGTGTTGAAAAACTGTTTTTT.

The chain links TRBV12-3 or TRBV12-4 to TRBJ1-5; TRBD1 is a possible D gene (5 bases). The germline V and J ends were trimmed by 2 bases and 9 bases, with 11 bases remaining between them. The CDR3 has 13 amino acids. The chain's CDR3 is CASSLKGYGPQHF. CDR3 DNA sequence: TGTGCCAGCAGTTTAAAGGGGTATGGGCCCCAGCATTTT.

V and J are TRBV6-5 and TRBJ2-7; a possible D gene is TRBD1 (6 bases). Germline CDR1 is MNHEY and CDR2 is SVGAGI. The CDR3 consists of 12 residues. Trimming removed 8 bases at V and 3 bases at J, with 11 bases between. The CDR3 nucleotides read TGTGCCAGCGAGCGGACAGTCTACGAGCAGTACTTC. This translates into CASERTVYEQYF.